This T cell receptor (beta chain) is from a study of blood T cells in healthy people across ages. As regards this clonotype: Its antigen is currently unknown.

Findings of the study overall: No one knew whether donors had CMV, which possibly confounded expanded clonotype changes. Long-lived donors exceeded aged donors in naive CD4+ cells and diversity. Strongly correlated with naive T cell percentage was TCR beta diversity.

Alongside a J-beta primer mix, a sample-barcoded 5' primer served in a second PCR lasting 7 to 11 cycles. In TCRdb, the 5' RACE reads were re-called with MiXCR into one record per CDR3 protein. The sample consists of approximately 780,000 distinct CDR3 sequences, more than 25% of them appearing once. V dropped 8 bases and J dropped 0 bases, with 18 bases sitting between them. The CDR3 totals 17 residues. CDR1 is SGDLS, CDR2 YYNGEE, per germline. In addition, the sample was reused for a study of T cells of mothers and their children. From that second work: The donor cohort consisted of a few healthy Caucasian mothers and their six children.

The sequence was obtained from a boy between 10 and 17 years old in good health. Sequences were obtained from blood. The chain is built from TRBV9 and TRBJ2-6, with unresolved D. The CDR3 loop is CASTPSGPYSGANVLTF. The CDR3 DNA reads TGTGCCAGTACGCCCTCGGGTCCCTACTCTGGGGCCAACGTCCTGACTTTC.